This T cell receptor beta chain was sequenced during a study of T cells in Graves' hyperthyroidism and ophthalmopathy. This clonotype was detected many times. Lactation, pregnancy, other autoimmune disease or uncontrolled infection excluded patients. RNA transcripts provided the source from which TCR beta CDR3 regions were amplified. A first-round RT-PCR of the TCR CDR3 used the HTBI primer set. TCRdb re-derived calls from the multiplex PCR reads in MiXCR, one entry per CDR3 protein. Of 300,000 to 350,000 distinct CDR3 sequences detected, 16% appear once; the ten largest clones hold around 35%. V lost 10 bases to trimming and J lost 0 bases, with 16 bases between them. The CDR3 loop spans 15 amino acids. Germline CDR1 is MRHNA and CDR2 is SNTAGT.

The rearrangement uses TRBV6-4 and TRBJ2-1, with a possible D match to TRBD2 (6 bases). The sequencing input was blood. This sequence was found in a man in his thirties or forties with Graves' hyperthyroidism. The chain's CDR3 is CATSSEGGSYNEQFF. The CDR3 coding sequence is TGTGCCACCTCCAGCGAGGGAGGCTCCTACAATGAGCAGTTCTTC.